Presented here are 24 T cell receptor beta chains from one specimen sequenced in a study of blood T cells in healthy people across ages. A second PCR, run for about 7 to 11 cycles, used a sample-barcoded 5' primer plus a J-beta primer mix. TCRdb called the 5' RACE reads again in MiXCR, with one record for every CDR3 protein. The data show 1.5 million to 2 million distinct CDR3 sequences, about 30% seen once. Input material: blood. Receptors were obtained from a woman younger than 45 in good health.

This clonotype was seen at least ten times. This chain links TRBV20-1 with TRBJ2-1; possibly TRBD1 for D (6 bases). Germline V gene lookup returns CDR1 DFQATT and CDR2 SNEGSKA (reference sequence). V was trimmed by 6 bases and J by 7 bases, leaving 16 bases between them. CDR3 length: 13 residues. The CDR3 here is CSANRAVGNEQFF. The CDR3 nucleotides are TGCAGTGCAAACAGGGCTGTCGGGAATGAGCAGTTCTTC.

In this sample, this clonotype turned up a few times. The junction differs from germline at one of its ends, possibly a read error. The chain joins TRBV20-1 to TRBJ1-2; D gene unclear. From germline, CDR1 is DFQATT and CDR2 SNEGSKA (reference sequence). There are 11 residues in the CDR3. The CDR3 sequence: CSTTQTSGYTF. The CDR3 nucleotides read TGTAGTACCACTCAGACATCTGGCTACACCTTC.

The table lists this clonotype with a few counts. This rearrangement joins TRBV12-3 or TRBV12-4 to TRBJ2-2; D call uncertain. Trimming took off 6 bases at V and 2 bases at J, with 13 bases between the two ends. The CDR3 runs 15 residues. The CDR3 sequence: CASSPRPANTGELFF. The DNA of the CDR3 is TGTGCCAGCAGCCCTCGTCCAGCCAACACCGGGGAGCTGTTTTTT.

The chain links TRBV20-1 to TRBJ2-3; 10 bases fit TRBD2. From germline, CDR1 is DFQATT and CDR2 SNEGSKA (reference sequence). J lost 3 bases, V lost 2 bases, and 2 bases had no gene match. This CDR3 region has 14 residues. The CDR3 loop is CSARKRGGTDTQYF. In DNA, the CDR3 is TGCAGTGCTAGAAAGCGGGGGGGGACAGATACGCAGTATTTT.

The V and J genes are TRBV5-6 and TRBJ2-3; D is possibly TRBD2 (5 bases). The CDR3 extends over 15 amino acids. CDR1 is SGHDT and CDR2 is YYEEEE in the germline V gene. Trimming shortened V by 5 bases and J by 4 bases, and 17 bases separated the two germline ends. CDR3: CASSTLGVGSDTQYF. The CDR3, as DNA: TGTGCCAGCAGTACTCTCGGGGTTGGTTCAGATACGCAGTATTTT.

This clonotype was detected a few times. This chain connects TRBV7-2 to TRBJ1-1; TRBD1 matches at 8 bases. Germline trimming cut 2 bases from V and 0 bases from J; bases unmatched to any gene: 14. The CDR3 runs to 19 residues. CDR1 is SGHTA and CDR2 is FQGNSA in the germline V gene. CDR3 nucleotides: TGTGCCAGCAGCTTAAGTCCCCAGCAGGGGGCCCGGATGAACACTGAAGCTTTCTTT. It codes for CASSLSPQQGARMNTEAFF. Using reference TRBV7-2 and TRBJ1-1 for the parts outside the CDR3, the full variable domain is GAGVSQSPSNKVTEKGKDVELRCDPISGHTALYWYRQSLGQGLEFLIYFQGNSAPDKSGLPSDRFSAERTGGSVSTLTIQRTQQEDSAVYLCASSLSPQQGARMNTEAFFGQGTRLTVV.

The chain joins TRBV20-1 to TRBJ2-5, with D perhaps TRBD2 (5 bases). Germline V lookup: CDR1 DFQATT, CDR2 SNEGSKA (reference sequence). Between the trimmed V and J ends, which lost 6 bases and 2 bases, there was a span of 19 bases. This CDR3 is 15 amino acids long. As DNA, the CDR3 is TGCAGTGCACTGGAAGGAGGAAACGCTCAAGAGACCCAGTACTTC. Its protein product is CSALEGGNAQETQYF.

The V call is TRBV28, the J call TRBJ1-1, with unresolved D. The V gene's germline CDR1 is MDHEN and CDR2 SYDVKM. CDR3 size: 14 residues. The V end lost 8 bases, the J end lost 1 base, and 14 bases lay between the germline ends. The chain's CDR3 is CASLPGPGNTEAFF. CDR3 in DNA: TGTGCCAGCCTGCCCGGACCGGGGAACACTGAAGCTTTCTTT. Together with reference TRBV28 and TRBJ1-1, the CDR3 gives the full variable domain: DVKVTQSSRYLVKRTGEKVFLECVQDMDHENMFWYRQDPGLGLRLIYFSYDVKMKEKGDIPEGYSVSREKKERFSLILESASTNQTSMYLCASLPGPGNTEAFFGQGTRLTVV.

The sample holds many counts of this clonotype. This chain joins TRBV12-3 or TRBV12-4 and TRBJ2-1; 8 bases match TRBD2. The length of the CDR3 is 14 residues. V lost 5 bases, J lost 10 bases, and 10 bases stayed unmatched. The CDR3 nucleotides are TGTGCCAGCAGTGCACCCGGGACTAGACGCGAGCAGTTCTTC. Encoded protein: CASSAPGTRREQFF.

The V gene is TRBV6-6, the J gene TRBJ1-2, with D tentatively TRBD1 (5 bases). Germline CDR1 MNHNY, CDR2 SVGAGI (reference sequence). The CDR3 loop spans 15 amino acids. V was pared by 5 bases and J by 8 bases, with 21 bases between. The CDR3 here is CASSPRLQDKEGYTF. The CDR3 DNA is TGTGCCAGCAGTCCCCGTCTACAGGACAAAGAGGGCTACACCTTC.

This clonotype was picked up many times. The V call is TRBV12-3 or TRBV12-4, the J call TRBJ2-6; D is uncertain. CDR3 length equals 13 residues. V was trimmed by 6 bases and J by 1 base, leaving 4 bases between them. CDR3 sequence: CASRESGANVLTF. Here the CDR3 DNA reads TGTGCCAGCAGGGAGTCTGGGGCCAACGTCCTGACTTTC.

The J gene is TRBJ1-6, the V gene TRBV6-6; 8 bases are shared with TRBD1. V was pared by 0 bases and J by 9 bases, with 7 bases of the junction left unmatched. This CDR3 region has 16 residues. CDR1 is MNHNY, CDR2 SVGAGI, per germline (reference sequence). As DNA, the CDR3 is TGTGCCAGCAGTTACTCGAGCTCAGGGGGCGGTTCACCCCTCCACTTT. Translating it yields CASSYSSSGGGSPLHF.

In this sample, this clonotype turned up many times. The chain carries TRBV4-3 and TRBJ2-6, with D perhaps matching TRBD2 (5 bases). This CDR3 is built from 16 residues. The V end lost 5 bases, the J end lost 0 bases, and 11 bases lay between the germline ends. From germline, CDR1 is LGHNA and CDR2 YSLEER. The CDR3 DNA follows: TGCGCCAGCAGCGCCACCGGGATCTCTGGGGCCAACGTCCTGACTTTC. Translation: CASSATGISGANVLTF.

The chain uses TRBV29-1 and TRBJ2-5; a possible D gene is TRBD1 (6 bases). Deletions cut 6 bases from V and 5 bases from J, with 10 bases between. This CDR3 is 11 amino acids long. Germline V gene data show CDR1 as SQVTM and CDR2 as ANQGSEA. The CDR3 region has the DNA TGCAGCGTCCACAGGGAGGAGACCCAGTACTTC. Its translation: CSVHREETQYF.

This clonotype was seen at least ten times. The chain couples TRBV28 to TRBJ2-4; D may be TRBD1 (5 bases). The V gene's germline CDR1 is MDHEN and CDR2 SYDVKM. There are 14 residues in the CDR3. Trimming took off 5 bases at V and 9 bases at J, with 17 bases between the two ends. CDR3 sequence: CASSPRQRNGIQYF. CDR3 DNA: TGTGCCAGCAGTCCTCGACAGAGAAACGGCATTCAGTACTTC.

Note on this clonotype: Since a much larger clone is just one base distant, this may be a read error. The V call is TRBV7-2, the J call TRBJ2-7, with 9 bases aligning to TRBD2. There are 15 residues in the CDR3. Germline CDR1 is SGHTA and CDR2 is FQGNSA. The V and J ends lost 5 bases and 2 bases, in that order; junction bases with no gene match: 7. This CDR3 reads CASSLSGRRTYEQYV. Written as DNA, the CDR3 is TGTGCCAGCAGCCTCAGCGGGAGGAGGACCTACGAGCAGTACGTC.

A few counts support this clonotype. This CDR3 reads CASSNIGHEQFF. Here the CDR3 DNA reads TGTGCCAGCAGCAATATAGGTCATGAGCAGTTCTTC. The rearrangement joins TRBV7-9 to TRBJ2-1; D remains unclear. V shed 5 bases and J shed 8 bases, with 10 bases lying between them. This CDR3 comprises 12 residues. CDR1 is SEHNR, CDR2 FQNEAQ, per germline (reference sequence). Using reference TRBV7-9 and TRBJ2-1 for the parts outside the CDR3, the full variable domain is DTGVSQNPRHKITKRGQNVTFRCDPISEHNRLYWYRQTLGQGPEFLTYFQNEAQLEKSRLLSDRFSAERPKGSFSTLEIQRTEQGDSAMYLCASSNIGHEQFFGPGTRLTVL.

This clonotype has just a few counts. V usage is TRBV5-5 and J usage is TRBJ2-5; 7 bases match TRBD2. V was pared by 4 bases and J by 8 bases, with 11 bases of the junction left unmatched. Germline V CDR1 and CDR2: SGHKS, YYEKEE (reference sequence). The CDR3 consists of 14 residues. Here the CDR3 DNA reads TGTGCCAGCAGCCTCGGCGGGGGAGGGTCTACCCAGTACTTC. It encodes CASSLGGGGSTQYF.

This clonotype was counted many times. This chain links TRBV20-1 with TRBJ2-5, with TRBD2 matching 8 bases. The CDR3 sequence is 12 residues long. V was pared by 4 bases and J by 5 bases, with 3 bases of the junction left unmatched. Germline V gene sequence: CDR1 DFQATT, CDR2 SNEGSKA (reference sequence). CDR3 sequence: CSATGLEETQYF. DNA for the CDR3: TGCAGTGCTACGGGACTAGAGGAGACCCAGTACTTC.

This clonotype was counted between two and nine times. An end of the junction does not agree with germline; a read error may underlie this. The chain carries TRBV6-6 and TRBJ2-4; D is unclear. Germline V gene data show CDR1 as MNHNY and CDR2 as SVGAGI (reference sequence). This CDR3 is 15 amino acids long. CDR3: CASSLNSVAKNVQYF. CDR3 nucleotides: TGTGCCAGTTCTCTCAATTCGGTAGCCAAAAACGTTCAGTACTTC.

This clonotype was picked up one time. The chain combines TRBV6-5 with TRBJ1-4; no reliable D call. From germline, CDR1 is MNHEY and CDR2 SVGAGI. The CDR3 runs 14 residues. V was clipped by 3 bases and J by 3 bases, with 8 bases between them. CDR3 sequence reads: CASSYSPANEKLFF. The DNA of the CDR3 is TGTGCCAGCAGTTATTCGCCGGCTAATGAAAAACTGTTTTTT.

The chain couples TRBV12-3 or TRBV12-4 to TRBJ2-5; 14 positions match TRBD2. The CDR3 sequence is 15 residues long. Unmatched junction bases numbered 3, after V lost 5 bases and J lost 4 bases. CDR3 residues: CASSNGLAGGETQYF. Here the CDR3 DNA reads TGTGCCAGCAGTAACGGACTAGCGGGAGGAGAGACCCAGTACTTC.

The V and J genes are TRBV20-1 and TRBJ2-3; 11 bases map to TRBD2. The CDR3 is made up of 17 amino acids. CDR1 is DFQATT, CDR2 SNEGSKA, per germline (reference sequence). Trimming at V came to 3 bases and at J to 0 bases, leaving 8 bases not matched to a gene. The CDR3 nucleotides are TGCAGTGCTAGCGCCGCTACTAGCGGGGGCAGCACAGATACGCAGTATTTT. Its translation: CSASAATSGGSTDTQYF.

The rearrangement uses TRBV28 and TRBJ1-1; no firm D call. CDR3 length: 15 amino acids. V lost 6 bases to trimming and J lost 1 base, with 15 bases between them. CDR1 is MDHEN and CDR2 is SYDVKM in the germline V gene. The CDR3 DNA sequence: TGTGCCAGCAGGCCGCCAAAGCTAGGGAACACTGAAGCTTTCTTT. As protein: CASRPPKLGNTEAFF.